Listed below are T cell receptor beta chains from one sample, sequenced in a study of early T cells in non-severe SARS-CoV-2 infection. MiXCR was run by TCRdb on the 5' RACE reads, yielding one entry per CDR3 protein. Of 100,000 to 150,000 distinct CDR3 sequences in the sample, about 15% were seen once. Specimen: whole blood. The receptors derive from an adult who was a healthcare worker with PCR-confirmed SARS-CoV-2 infection or an uninfected control (not recorded which). The CDR3 runs from the conserved cysteine through the conserved F or W. The order of the fields is J gene, V gene, clone size, D gene, CDR3 DNA, CDR3 protein. A D gene is named only where the DNA matches it firmly. Size tells how often a clone was seen (once, few, many) or the class of an expanded clone, and some rows leave it out.

>TRBJ1-5|TRBV20-1|few|.
TGCAGTGCTAGCTCTCCCGGGGGGCGAAATCAGCCCCAGCATTTT
CSASSPGGRNQPQHF
>TRBJ2-3|TRBV12-3/TRBV12-4|few|.
TGTGCCAGCAATCCTGCGACGGGACGCACAGATACGCAGTATTTT
CASNPATGRTDTQYF
>TRBJ1-4|TRBV7-6|.|.
TGTGCCAGCAGCTTTTCCAGAACAGCCGAAAAACTGTTTTTT
CASSFSRTAEKLFF
>TRBJ2-2|TRBV29-1|.|.
TGCAGCATCTGGGACATCGCGAACACCGGGGAGCTGTTTTTT
CSIWDIANTGELFF
>TRBJ2-1|TRBV5-1|few|.
TGCGCCAGCAGCTTGCACTCCGAAGTTTACAATGAGCAGTTCTTC
CASSLHSEVYNEQFF
>TRBJ2-2|TRBV29-1|few|.
TGCAGCGTTCGAACCCCCACAGGCACCAACACCGGGGAGCTGTTTTTT
CSVRTPTGTNTGELFF
>TRBJ1-5|TRBV6-9|few|.
TGTGCCAGCAGACCCACCATTAGCAATCAGCCCCAGCATTTT
CASRPTISNQPQHF
>TRBJ2-1|TRBV7-8|many|.
TGTGCCAGCAGCTTAGCGTCCCCTGAGCAGTTCTTC
CASSLASPEQFF
>TRBJ2-1|TRBV10-3|many|TRBD1
TGTGCCAACCGGGACAGGGACAATGAGCAGTTCTTC
CANRDRDNEQFF
>TRBJ2-5|TRBV4-1|many|TRBD2
TGCGCCAGCAGCCCTTATCCGCGTGGGCGGGGGGAAGAGACCCAGTACTTC
CASSPYPRGRGEETQYF
>TRBJ1-1|TRBV5-4|many|.
TGTGCCAGCAGCCGGACCCAGAGCAACACTGAAGCTTTCTTT
CASSRTQSNTEAFF
>TRBJ2-5|TRBV27|.|TRBD2
TGTGCCAGCAGATTGGCTGGCGGGGGACCCCAAGAGACCCAGTACTTC
CASRLAGGGPQETQYF
>TRBJ1-5|TRBV27|.|TRBD1
TGTGCCAGCAGGAAACAGGGGGCGAGCAATCAGCCCCAGCATTTT
CASRKQGASNQPQHF
>TRBJ2-3|TRBV6-6|few|.
TGTGCCAGCAGTATTAGCGGCAGAACAGATACGCAGTATTTT
CASSISGRTDTQYF
>TRBJ2-1|TRBV27|many|.
TGTGCCACCAAACGGGGAGACTCCTACAATGAGCAGTTCTTC
CATKRGDSYNEQFF
>TRBJ2-1|TRBV20-1|few|.
TGCAGTGCTAGGGGGAACTACAATGAGCAGTTCTTC
CSARGNYNEQFF
>TRBJ2-7|TRBV20-1|.|TRBD1
TGCAGTGCTAGAGACAGTACAGGGGCATCTAGTGGCGAGCAGTACTTC
CSARDSTGASSGEQYF
>TRBJ2-7|TRBV29-1|.|.
TGCAGCGTTGTTTCTCGGGGCCGAGGCTACGAGCAGTACTTC
CSVVSRGRGYEQYF
>TRBJ2-1|TRBV3-1|few|.
TGTGCCAGCAGCCAAGATTGGGGCGGGGTTTACAATGAGCAGTTCTTC
CASSQDWGGVYNEQFF
>TRBJ2-3|TRBV6-5|few|TRBD2
TGTGCCAGCAGTTACACGCGGGGGGGCTCAGATACGCAGTATTTT
CASSYTRGGSDTQYF
>TRBJ1-4|TRBV18|.|.
TGTGCCAGCTCACGAGGATCAGGAACTAATGAAAAACTGTTTTTT
CASSRGSGTNEKLFF
>TRBJ2-3|TRBV2|few|TRBD2
TGTGCCAGCGGTCGACTAGCGGGGGACCTCACAGATACGCAGTATTTT
CASGRLAGDLTDTQYF
>TRBJ1-2|TRBV4-1|.|.
TGCGCCAGCAGTACTCCAGGGAAGATTGACGGCTACACCTTC
CASSTPGKIDGYTF
>TRBJ1-1|TRBV5-1|many|.
TGCGCCAGCAGCTTACCCGTGATGACCCGCGGCGGGAACACTGAAGCTTTCTTT
CASSLPVMTRGGNTEAFF
>TRBJ2-2|TRBV5-1|.|.
TGCGCCAGCAGCTGGGACGGTGTGGCCGGGGAGCTGTTTTTT
CASSWDGVAGELFF
>TRBJ2-2|TRBV3-1|many|.
TGTGCCAGCAGCCAAGGAGGGGGCACCGGGGAGCTGTTTTTT
CASSQGGGTGELFF
>TRBJ2-5|TRBV18|few|.
TGTGCCAGCTCACCGATTGGATTATCCGGAGAGACCCAGTACTTC
CASSPIGLSGETQYF
>TRBJ1-2|TRBV12-3/TRBV12-4|few|.
TGTGCCAGCAGCCGAACCGGGCTGCCCTATGGCTACACCTTC
CASSRTGLPYGYTF
>TRBJ2-1|TRBV29-1|.|TRBD1
TGCAGCGTATGGGGACAGTTCTACAATGAGCAGTTCTTC
CSVWGQFYNEQFF
>TRBJ2-4|TRBV4-1|few|TRBD1
TGCGCCAGCAGCCACGACAGGGATGCCAAAAACATTCAGTACTTC
CASSHDRDAKNIQYF
>TRBJ2-5|TRBV29-1|many|TRBD1
TGCAGCGTTATGGGACAGGGGGAGACCCAGTACTTC
CSVMGQGETQYF
>TRBJ2-2|TRBV20-1|.|TRBD2
TGCAGTGCTAGACCGGGACTAATCGGCACCGGGGAGCTGTTTTTT
CSARPGLIGTGELFF
>TRBJ2-1|TRBV12-5|.|.
TGTGCTAGTGGCTCCCTAGCGCATAGCTCCTACAATGAGCAGTTCTTC
CASGSLAHSSYNEQFF
>TRBJ2-5|TRBV29-1|.|TRBD1
TGCAGCGTTGAGTCCTCTCAGGGGGTAGGGGAGACCCAGTACTTC
CSVESSQGVGETQYF
>TRBJ1-2|TRBV29-1|few|.
TGCAGCGTTGTAACTACACTCCAAAGAGATGGCTACACCTTC
CSVVTTLQRDGYTF
>TRBJ1-1|TRBV18|.|.
TGTGCCAGCTCACGTACGGACAGAATGAACACTGAAGCTTTCTTT
CASSRTDRMNTEAFF
>TRBJ2-5|TRBV29-1|.|TRBD1
TGCAGCGTGCTCGACAGGGTGGAAGAGACCCAGTACTTC
CSVLDRVEETQYF
>TRBJ2-3|TRBV10-3|few|TRBD1
TGTGCCATCAGTGACCCGCCCGGGACAGGGGGCACAGATACGCAGTATTTT
CAISDPPGTGGTDTQYF
>TRBJ1-1|TRBV5-4|.|.
TGTGCCAGCAGCTTGGGGGGCGGAAATGAAGCTTTCTTT
CASSLGGGNEAFF
>TRBJ1-2|TRBV5-4|few|.
TGTGCCAGCAGCCCGAAGGGCAATAACTATGGCTACACCTTC
CASSPKGNNYGYTF
>TRBJ2-5|TRBV15|few|.
TGTGCCACCAGCAGAGTTACAGAGACCCAGTACTTC
CATSRVTETQYF
>TRBJ2-1|TRBV7-8|.|TRBD1
TGTGCCAGCAGCCGCCTCCACAGGGGGCAAGAGCTTGAGCAGTTCTTC
CASSRLHRGQELEQFF
>TRBJ2-1|TRBV6-6|few|TRBD2
TGTGCCAGCAGCCCCAGCGGGGCCTACAATGAGCAGTTCTTC
CASSPSGAYNEQFF
>TRBJ1-2|TRBV6-2/TRBV6-3|.|.
TGTGCCAGCAGTTACTCCGACCTGCTTAAGAGCTACACCTTC
CASSYSDLLKSYTF
>TRBJ1-2|TRBV12-3/TRBV12-4|few|.
TGTGCCAGCAGTATAACAGATAACTATGGCTACACCTTC
CASSITDNYGYTF
>TRBJ1-4|TRBV7-9|.|.
TGTGCCAGCAGCCGAGGGACGACTAATGAAAAACTGTTTTTT
CASSRGTTNEKLFF
>TRBJ2-5|TRBV4-1|few|TRBD2
TGCGCCAGCAGCCAAGATCCACCCGCGGGGGGCCGGGAGACCCAGTACTTC
CASSQDPPAGGRETQYF
>TRBJ2-2|TRBV24-1|once|.
TGTGCCACCAGCCCTTCGGGGGACGGGGAGCTGTTTTTT
CATSPSGDGELFF
>TRBJ2-2|TRBV7-3|.|TRBD1
TGTGCCAGCAGCTTGACAGGGGGCATAACCGGGGAGCTGTTTTTT
CASSLTGGITGELFF
>TRBJ1-1|TRBV29-1|.|.
TGCAGCGTTGCGCCAGCACAAGACACTGAAGCTTTCTTT
CSVAPAQDTEAFF
>TRBJ1-2|TRBV19|.|.
TGTGCCAGCAGGGTTAACTATGGCTACACCTTC
CASRVNYGYTF